A single sample is the source of the 14 T cell receptor beta chains below, sequenced in a study of neurological immune-mediated disorders. Each CDR3 protein is one row after TCRdb ran MiXCR on the 5' RACE reads. The sample shows 66,000 or so distinct CDR3 sequences, less than 5.5% of them seen only once. The sample was PBMCs. These receptors all stem from a man aged 25-45 years with multiple sclerosis.

Many counts were recorded for this clonotype. The rearrangement joins TRBV7-8 to TRBJ1-1; 10 bases are shared with TRBD1. The germline V gene has CDR1 SGHVS and CDR2 FQNEAQ. The trim removed 5 bases at V and 6 bases at J, leaving 6 bases unmatched. The CDR3 sequence is 14 residues long. CDR3 in amino acids: CASSLGQGVAEAFF. CDR3 in DNA: TGTGCCAGCAGCCTCGGACAGGGGGTGGCTGAAGCTTTCTTT.

This clonotype was picked up many times. The chain uses TRBV10-3 and TRBJ2-7, with 10 bases identical to TRBD2. The length of the CDR3 is 15 residues. Looked up from germline, CDR1 is ENHRY and CDR2 is SYGVKD. J lost 0 bases, V lost 10 bases, and 9 bases had no gene match. The CDR3 protein is CATSGGEASSYEQYF. The CDR3 nucleotides are TGTGCCACCAGCGGGGGGGAGGCTAGCTCCTACGAGCAGTACTTC.

There are a few counts of this clonotype. This rearrangement joins TRBV9 to TRBJ1-2; 9 bases are a match to TRBD1. The V and J ends lost 3 bases and 0 bases, in that order; junction bases with no gene match: 21. Germline V gene lookup returns CDR1 SGDLS and CDR2 YYNGEE. This CDR3 has 21 residues. CDR3 in DNA: TGTGCCAGCAGCGCACAGCGGGGGTCGGGGACAGGGACAAATGCTAACTATGGCTACACCTTC. This sequence encodes CASSAQRGSGTGTNANYGYTF.

This clonotype has at least ten counts. In DNA, the CDR3 is TGCAGCGTTGATGGGACAGGGAACACTGAAGCTTTCTTT. This codes for CSVDGTGNTEAFF. This chain connects TRBV29-1 to TRBJ1-1; 8 bases agree with TRBD1. The CDR3 is 13 residues long. Trimming removed 3 bases from V and 1 base from J; junction bases left unmatched: 1. Germline lookup yields CDR1 SQVTM and CDR2 ANQGSEA.

This rearrangement joins TRBV29-1 to TRBJ1-1, with no clear D. The CDR3 extends over 12 amino acids. Per the germline V gene, CDR1 is SQVTM and CDR2 is ANQGSEA. The V end lost 5 bases, the J end lost 0 bases, and 7 bases lay between the germline ends. The CDR3 here is CSVLAMNTEAFF. The DNA of the CDR3 is TGCAGCGTTCTGGCAATGAACACTGAAGCTTTCTTT.

This clonotype has at least ten counts. V usage is TRBV20-1 and J usage is TRBJ1-1, with D hard to call. The germline CDR1 and CDR2 sequences are DFQATT and SNEGSKA (reference sequence). The CDR3 has 13 amino acids. The germline V and J ends were trimmed by 1 base and 4 bases, with 10 bases remaining between them. CDR3 sequence (DNA): TGCAGTGCTAGAGCCCCACATGCCACTGAAGCTTTCTTT. Protein product: CSARAPHATEAFF.

This clonotype was counted at least ten times. This chain joins TRBV5-1 and TRBJ2-1; D uncertain. Trimming took 0 bases from V and 9 from J, leaving 19 bases between them. This CDR3 contains 16 residues. CDR1 and CDR2 from the germline V gene are SGHRS and YFSETQ. The CDR3 protein is CASSLVGGRHGSEQFF. Here the CDR3 DNA reads TGCGCCAGCAGCTTGGTCGGCGGCAGGCACGGCAGTGAGCAGTTCTTC. Full variable domain (remainder filled in from reference TRBV5-1 and TRBJ2-1): KAGVTQTPRYLIKTRGQQVTLSCSPISGHRSVSWYQQTPGQGLQFLFEYFSETQRNKGNFPGRFSGRQFSNSRSEMNVSTLELGDSALYLCASSLVGGRHGSEQFFGPGTRLTVL.

This clonotype has a handful of counts. The chain links TRBV6-1 to TRBJ1-2; possibly TRBD1 for D (6 bases). CDR3 length equals 13 residues. Germline CDR1 reads MNHNS; CDR2 reads SASEGT. V gave up 5 bases and J gave up 2 bases, with 9 bases separating them. This CDR3 is CASSSDRNYGYTF. CDR3 nucleotide sequence: TGTGCCAGCAGTTCAGACAGGAACTATGGCTACACCTTC.

This clonotype was counted at least ten times. V gene TRBV24-1 combines with J gene TRBJ2-2, with D unresolved. V was pared by 4 bases and J by 3 bases, with 5 bases between. The CDR3 is 13 amino acids. The germline gives CDR1 KGHDR, CDR2 SFDVKD. CDR3 protein: CATSEEYTGELFF. The CDR3 coding sequence is TGTGCCACCAGTGAAGAGTACACCGGGGAGCTGTTTTTT.

As to this clonotype: Relative to the germline gene, one junction end is altered; a read error may explain this. The chain carries TRBV5-1 and TRBJ1-6; 8 positions match TRBD1. The CDR3 has 14 amino acids. The V gene's germline CDR1 is SGHRS and CDR2 YFSETQ. DNA of the CDR3: TGCGCCAGCAGCCCAACAGGGGGTAGGACACCCCTCAACTTT. Its translation is CASSPTGGRTPLNF.

This clonotype was counted between two and nine times. V gene TRBV7-8 combines with J gene TRBJ1-1; D is perhaps TRBD1 (5 bases). Germline V gene sequence: CDR1 SGHVS, CDR2 FQNEAQ. Trimming left V 4 bases short and J 4 bases short, with 16 bases between. This CDR3 is 15 amino acids long. This CDR3 is CASSSSRGGVTEAFF. The CDR3 DNA follows: TGTGCCAGCAGCTCATCAAGGGGAGGCGTCACTGAAGCTTTCTTT.

This clonotype was seen ten or more times. The gene calls are TRBV5-4 and TRBJ2-5; D is possibly TRBD1 (5 bases). Germline CDR1 is SGHNT and CDR2 is YYREEE (reference sequence). CDR3 size: 13 residues. V gave up 0 bases and J gave up 2 bases, with 5 bases separating them. In nucleotides, the CDR3 is TGTGCCAGCAGCTTGGGACAGCAAGAGACCCAGTACTTC. Translating it yields CASSLGQQETQYF. The complete variable domain, with remaining parts taken from reference TRBV5-4 and TRBJ2-5, reads ETGVTQSPTHLIKTRGQQVTLRCSSQSGHNTVSWYQQALGQGPQFIFQYYREEENGRGNFPPRFSGLQFPNYSSELNVNALELDDSALYLCASSLGQQETQYFGPGTRLLVL.

The table lists this clonotype with many counts. V usage is TRBV9 and J usage is TRBJ1-1; D is unresolved. CDR1 SGDLS and CDR2 YYNGEE come from the germline V gene. V lost 1 base and J 5 bases, leaving 9 bases between the germline ends. The CDR3 is 13 residues long. CDR3 bases: TGTGCCAGCAGCGTATCTTGGGGAACTGAAGCTTTCTTT. This gives the protein CASSVSWGTEAFF.

This clonotype was counted at least ten times. The DNA for the CDR3 is TGTGCCACCAGTGATTGGAGCCTGAATCAGCCCCAGCATTTT. This sequence encodes CATSDWSLNQPQHF. The rearrangement joins TRBV24-1 to TRBJ1-5; D call uncertain. Trimming took off 2 bases at V and 4 bases at J, with 8 bases between the two ends. Per germline, CDR1 KGHDR and CDR2 SFDVKD. The CDR3 spans 14 residues.